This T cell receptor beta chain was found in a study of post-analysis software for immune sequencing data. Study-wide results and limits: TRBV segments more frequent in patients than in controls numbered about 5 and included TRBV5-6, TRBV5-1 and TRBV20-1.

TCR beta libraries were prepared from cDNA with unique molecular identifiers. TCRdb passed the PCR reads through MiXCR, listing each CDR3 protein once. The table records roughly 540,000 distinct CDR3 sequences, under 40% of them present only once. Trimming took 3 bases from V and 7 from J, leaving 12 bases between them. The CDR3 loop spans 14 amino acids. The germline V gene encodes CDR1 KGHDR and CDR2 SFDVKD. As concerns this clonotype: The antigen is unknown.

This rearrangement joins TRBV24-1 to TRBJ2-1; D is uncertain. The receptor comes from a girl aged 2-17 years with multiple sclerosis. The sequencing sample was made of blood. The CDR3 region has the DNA TGTGCCACCAGTGATCCAACGAAGGGAAATGAGCAGTTCTTC. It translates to CATSDPTKGNEQFF.